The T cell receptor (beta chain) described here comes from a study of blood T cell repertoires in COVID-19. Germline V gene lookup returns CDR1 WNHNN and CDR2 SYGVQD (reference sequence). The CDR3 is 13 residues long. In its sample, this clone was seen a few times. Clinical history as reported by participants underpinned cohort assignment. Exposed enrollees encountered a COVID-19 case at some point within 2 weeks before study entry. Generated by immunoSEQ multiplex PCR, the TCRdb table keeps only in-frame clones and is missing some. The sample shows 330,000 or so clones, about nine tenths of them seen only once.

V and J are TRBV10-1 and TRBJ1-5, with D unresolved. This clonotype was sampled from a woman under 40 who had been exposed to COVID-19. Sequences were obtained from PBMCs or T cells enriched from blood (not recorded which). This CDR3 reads CDPWEGNNQPQHF. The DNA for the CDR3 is TGCGATCCCTGGGAGGGTAACAATCAGCCCCAGCATTTT.